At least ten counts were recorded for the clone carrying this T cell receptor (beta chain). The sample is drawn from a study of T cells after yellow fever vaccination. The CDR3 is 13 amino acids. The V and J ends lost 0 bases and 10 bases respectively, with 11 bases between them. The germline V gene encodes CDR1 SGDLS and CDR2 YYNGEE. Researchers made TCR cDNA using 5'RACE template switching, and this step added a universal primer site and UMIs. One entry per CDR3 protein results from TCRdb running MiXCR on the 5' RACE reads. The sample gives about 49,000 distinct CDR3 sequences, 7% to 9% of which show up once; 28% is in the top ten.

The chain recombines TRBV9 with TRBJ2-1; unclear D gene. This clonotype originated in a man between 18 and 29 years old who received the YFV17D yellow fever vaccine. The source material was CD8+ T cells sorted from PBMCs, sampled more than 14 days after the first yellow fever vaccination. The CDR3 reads CASSVGASVEQFF. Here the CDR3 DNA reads TGTGCCAGCAGCGTAGGAGCCAGCGTCGAGCAGTTCTTC.